This is a list of T cell receptor beta chains from one sample in a study of a mutant IDH1 vaccine in newly diagnosed glioma. Sequenced by immunoSEQ multiplex PCR; TCRdb stores in-frame clones only, minus some. Altogether around 23,000 clones are present, about 76% being singletons, with the ten largest covering roughly a tenth. Their cognate antigens are unknown. The source material was PBMCs, sampled from a glioma patient whose treatment included an IDH1 peptide vaccine. Receptors originate from a man aged 35 to 55 with glioma. Both conserved end residues are part of each CDR3. The D gene is left open where the match is weak.

13	TRBV19	NA	CASSISPGVTQYF
14	TRBV11-3	NA	CASSPRGTTDTQYF
14	TRBV5-5	TRBD1	CASSLMGQGQGYTF
15	TRBV2	NA	CASSAGAGDNQPQHF
17	TRBV7-2	TRBD2	CASSSTRLAGGRDTQYF
15	TRBV6-4	TRBD2	CASSWTSRDTGELFF
19	TRBV7-2	TRBD2	CASSHVWRREGRGGVEQFF
16	TRBV6-6	TRBD2	CASRTGQREPRETQYF
12	TRBV6-6	NA	CASKTRNYGYTF
17	TRBV5-1	NA	CASSLGQGAGVNTEAFF
14	TRBV4-1	NA	CASSPSTSSYEQYF
15	TRBV6-5	TRBD2	CASSPERGAYNEQFF
18	TRBV5-4	TRBD2	CASSEGLAGVGSTDTQYF
12	TRBV30	NA	CAWSVRPQPQHF
14	TRBV7-7	NA	CASSTDRFTDTQYF
12	TRBV28	TRBD1	CASRQGNQPQHF
14	TRBV7-7	NA	CASRMTDFTGELFF
14	TRBV5-4	NA	CASSLEARATEAFF
15	TRBV5-1	NA	CASSNHRGVSTEAFF
14	TRBV2	NA	CASSAGLTNEKLFF
17	TRBV7-9	NA	CASSIGTGGRLNNEQFF
14	TRBV19	TRBD1	CASSRNRGRTEAFF
15	TRBV5-1	TRBD2	CASSTTSGPSYEQYF
13	TRBV11-2	NA	CASSLAGNNEQFF
18	TRBV7-2	TRBD2	CASSLAKRLARYTDTQYF
15	TRBV5-6	NA	CASSSPGPTTYEQFF
14	TRBV11-2	NA	CASSLVEGNTEAFF
13	TRBV6-1	NA	CASRRGGSTEAFF
14	TRBV7-2	NA	CASSFGPFDGIQYF
15	TRBV5-1	NA	CASSLDGGSGNTIYF
13	TRBV2	NA	CASSRQADYGYTF
13	TRBV29-1	NA	CSGKQGAGTEAFF
15	TRBV2	NA	CASGQQMGTNEKLFF
17	TRBV21-1	NA	CASSTTLQGGSFNEQFF
15	TRBV2	NA	CASSARGRGTGELFF
17	TRBV28	NA	CASRGAISDRSSYGYTF
12	TRBV29-1	NA	CSVGLLEGEQFF
16	TRBV7-9	TRBD1	CASSRTQGVTNEKLFF
15	TRBV27	NA	CASSLSAGQAYEQYF
14	TRBV7-2	NA	CASRPLWERETQYF
16	TRBV19	NA	CASNRAFPDANEKLFF
14	TRBV6-5	NA	CASSTVDTSYEQYF
14	TRBV7-8	NA	CASSFRNPNTEAFF
14	TRBV5-5	NA	CASSPTVSGNTIYF
15	TRBV2	TRBD1	CASSEEWTGGQPQHF
15	TRBV5-1	NA	CASSLGLSSTDTQYF
14	TRBV5-6	NA	CASSLQVAKNIQYF
18	TRBV10-1	NA	CASSESIGSSSSYNEQFF
17	TRBV10-1	TRBD1	CASSESKNWDRAHEQYF
15	TRBV7-2	NA	CASSLRARNQNEQFF
12	TRBV29-1	TRBD2	CSVAGGLNEQFF
16	TRBV19	NA	CASKTPGRATNEKLFF
14	TRBV4-3	NA	CASSQDRPNTEAFF
22	TRBV27	TRBD2	CASSPGLAGGLDGRMSYNEQFF
15	TRBV12-5	NA	CASGLSQAVYNEQFF